These 21 T cell receptor beta chains were sequenced from one sample in a study of vaccination effects on CD4 cells after COVID-19. The ViraFEST assay expanded antigen-specific CD4+ T cells with viral peptide pools before sequencing. Having been cultured for ten to eleven days, the cells underwent CD4+ T cell isolation. Recipients of the vaccine had no prior SARS-CoV-2 infection and negative nucleocapsid antibodies. Their antigen targets remain unknown. The method was immunoSEQ multiplex PCR; TCRdb's version includes in-frame clones alone and lacks a portion of them. The data show 35,000 to 55,000 clones, roughly 79% seen once. Sequencing used CD4+ T cells from PBMCs cultured with SARS-CoV-2 spike peptides, obtained before COVID-19 vaccination. The source of these receptors is a human donor who received a COVID-19 vaccine.

The gene calls are TRBV10-1 and TRBJ2-1, with TRBD1 matching over 7 bases. The length of the CDR3 is 14 residues. Germline-derived CDR1 and CDR2 are WNHNN and SYGVQD (reference sequence). With 1 base clipped from V and 8 bases from J, the junction kept 5 bases outside the gene matches. The CDR3 is CASSEYRQGDEQFF. The CDR3 nucleotides are TGCGCCAGCAGTGAGTATCGACAGGGTGATGAGCAGTTCTTC.

The gene calls are TRBV27 and TRBJ2-1; possible D gene TRBD2, 6 bases. V was trimmed by 9 bases and J by 6 bases, leaving 15 bases between them. Germline CDR1 and CDR2: MNHEY and SMNVEV (reference sequence). The CDR3 covers 13 residues. The CDR3 spells CASRDFQLNEQFF. CDR3 DNA sequence: TGTGCCAGTCGGGACTTTCAACTCAATGAGCAGTTCTTC.

The rearrangement uses TRBV6-6 and TRBJ1-4; D ambiguous. V lost 6 bases and J 6 bases, leaving 11 bases between the germline ends. The germline gives CDR1 MNHNY, CDR2 SVGAGI (reference sequence). CDR3 length equals 13 residues. The CDR3 spells CASRTYGYEKLFF. CDR3 DNA sequence: TGTGCCAGCAGAACTTATGGGTATGAAAAACTGTTTTTT.

The rearrangement joins TRBV15 to TRBJ2-1; TRBD2 might be the D (5 bases). Trimming stripped 1 base from V and 0 bases from J, with 7 bases between. Germline V gives CDR1 LNHNV, CDR2 YYDKDF (reference sequence). The CDR3 runs to 15 residues. For the CDR3, the DNA is TGTGCCACCAGCAGAGCCGGGGTCTCCTACAATGAGCAGTTCTTC. Protein product: CATSRAGVSYNEQFF.

The V and J genes are TRBV5-1 and TRBJ2-7; TRBD2 might be the D (5 bases). Germline CDR1 is SGHRS and CDR2 is YFSETQ. Trimming removed 0 bases from V and 2 bases from J, with 9 bases in between. The CDR3 has 14 amino acids. The CDR3, as DNA: TGCGCCAGCAGCTTGGGGCTAGCTCCCTACGAGCAGTACGTC. Amino acids: CASSLGLAPYEQYV.

This clone was seen once. The rearrangement uses TRBV24-1 and TRBJ2-5, with 10 bases matching TRBD2. With 4 bases clipped from V and 4 bases from J, the junction kept 11 bases outside the gene matches. Germline V gene data show CDR1 as KGHDR and CDR2 as SFDVKD. The CDR3 runs to 17 residues. CDR3: CATSDRRSGGAGETQYF. CDR3 bases: TGTGCCACCAGTGACCGGAGAAGCGGGGGGGCCGGAGAGACCCAGTACTTC.

The chain links TRBV6-5 to TRBJ2-3; D gene uncertain. The CDR3 is made up of 13 amino acids. Germline-derived CDR1 and CDR2 are MNHEY and SVGAGI. Trimming took 9 bases from V and 2 from J, leaving 12 bases between them. The CDR3 loop reads CASLYPTTDTQYF. The DNA for the CDR3 is TGTGCCAGTCTATATCCCACCACAGATACGCAGTATTTT.

The chain has TRBV13 and TRBJ2-1, with 13 bases matching TRBD2. Germline V gives CDR1 PRHDT, CDR2 FYEKMQ (reference sequence). Trimming cost V 5 bases and J 8 bases; bases outside gene matches: 6. This CDR3 is built from 15 residues. Here the CDR3 DNA reads TGTGCCAGCAGCGAGGGACTAGCGGGGTTGTATGAGCAGTTCTTC. Residues: CASSEGLAGLYEQFF.

The rearrangement joins TRBV7-2 to TRBJ2-5; D ambiguous. CDR3 length: 15 amino acids. Trimming shortened V by 4 bases and J by 1 base, and 13 bases separated the two germline ends. Germline CDR1 and CDR2: SGHTA and FQGNSA. The CDR3 protein is CASSSSGRIQETQYF. DNA of the CDR3: TGTGCCAGCAGCTCGTCTGGACGGATCCAAGAGACCCAGTACTTC.

The chain joins TRBV15 to TRBJ1-1; no firm D call. Trimming took 2 bases from V and 5 from J, leaving 6 bases between them. The CDR3 runs to 12 residues. Looked up from germline, CDR1 is LNHNV and CDR2 is YYDKDF (reference sequence). The CDR3 bases are TGTGCCACCAGCAGACGCCGGACTGAAGCTTTCTTT. This sequence encodes CATSRRRTEAFF. Full variable domain (missing parts from reference TRBV15 and TRBJ1-1): DAMVIQNPRYQVTQFGKPVTLSCSQTLNHNVMYWYQQKSSQAPKLLFHYYDKDFNNEADTPDNFQSRRPNTSFCFLDIRSPGLGDTAMYLCATSRRRTEAFFGQGTRLTVV.

This clone has a single count. V gene TRBV6-5 combines with J gene TRBJ1-4, with D unclear. This CDR3 has 12 amino acids. V lost 7 bases and J lost 6, with 9 bases in between. Germline assignment: CDR1 MNHEY and CDR2 SVGAGI. CDR3 sequence (DNA): TGTGCCAGCAACCGGGTGGATGAAAAACTGTTTTTT. Its protein is CASNRVDEKLFF.

The chain links TRBV18 to TRBJ2-3; no firm D call. V lost 2 bases and J 4 bases, leaving 16 bases between the germline ends. Germline assignment: CDR1 KGHSH and CDR2 LQKENI. This CDR3 is built from 16 residues. The CDR3 reads CASSPWAGILPDTQYF. In DNA, the CDR3 is TGTGCCAGCTCACCATGGGCCGGTATCCTCCCAGATACGCAGTATTTT.

The V gene is TRBV2, the J gene TRBJ2-5; D remains unclear. The ends were cut back, 5 bases at V and 5 bases at J, with 15 bases in the middle. CDR1 is SNHLY, CDR2 FYNNEI, per germline. The CDR3 spans 14 residues. In nucleotides, the CDR3 is TGTGCCAGCAGTTCCGGGCCGCTCGGGGAGACCCAGTACTTC. It is translated as CASSSGPLGETQYF.

Comment on this clone: At one of its ends the junction is not consistent with the germline gene, which may arise from a read error. This rearrangement joins TRBV4-1 to TRBJ1-2; possible D gene TRBD1, 5 bases. Germline-derived CDR1 and CDR2 are MGHRA and YSYEKL. The CDR3 has 17 amino acids. CDR3 nucleotides: TGCGCCAGCAGCCCCGGTCATTCTAGGGGTATTAACTATAGCTACACCTTC. Its protein product is CASSPGHSRGINYSYTF.

This clone came up a few times. This chain joins TRBV7-9 and TRBJ1-2; D remains ambiguous. In germline, CDR1 is SEHNR, CDR2 FQNEAQ (reference sequence). V gave up 1 base and J gave up 5 bases, with 8 bases separating them. This CDR3 is 13 amino acids long. The CDR3 DNA is TGTGCCAGCAGCTTAGGAAACGGGTATGGCTACACCTTC. It yields the protein CASSLGNGYGYTF.

This rearrangement joins TRBV7-2 to TRBJ2-3, with D maybe TRBD2 (5 bases). V was pared by 6 bases and J by 1 base, with 8 bases between. Germline V gene lookup returns CDR1 SGHTA and CDR2 FQGNSA. The CDR3 sequence is 13 residues long. CDR3 loop: CASRAAGTDTQYF. The DNA for the CDR3 is TGTGCCAGCAGAGCGGCGGGCACAGATACGCAGTATTTT.

The gene calls are TRBV7-3 and TRBJ2-5, with a tentative D call TRBD2 (6 bases). The V end was cut by 0 bases, the J end by 2 bases, with 16 bases between. The CDR3 sequence is 17 residues long. Germline lookup yields CDR1 SGHTA and CDR2 FQGTGA. This CDR3 reads CASSLTGGRGPQETQYF. DNA for the CDR3: TGTGCCAGCAGCTTAACGGGGGGAAGGGGCCCACAAGAGACCCAGTACTTC.

The rearrangement joins TRBV5-1 to TRBJ2-5, with TRBD1 matching over 10 bases. V lost 8 bases, J lost 5 bases, and 6 bases stayed unmatched. The CDR3 consists of 13 residues. Germline V gene sequence: CDR1 SGHRS, CDR2 YFSETQ. CDR3 DNA sequence: TGCGCCAGTCAGACAGGGGGCGGTGAGACCCAGTACTTC. It codes for CASQTGGGETQYF.

CDR3 in amino acids: CASSFLPGGYYGYTF. In DNA form, the CDR3 reads TGTGCCAGCAGCTTTTTGCCCGGGGGCTACTATGGCTACACCTTC. This chain uses TRBV5-5 with TRBJ1-2, with a tentative D call TRBD1 (6 bases). The germline gives CDR1 SGHKS, CDR2 YYEKEE (reference sequence). Trimming pared 2 bases from V and 3 bases from J, leaving 14 bases between. The length of the CDR3 is 15 residues.

This clone has only one observation. The chain is built from TRBV29-1 and TRBJ2-5, with D uncertain. CDR3 size: 12 residues. CDR1 is SQVTM and CDR2 is ANQGSEA in the germline V gene. V shed 5 bases and J shed 3 bases, with 10 bases lying between them. The CDR3 spells CSVLHVKETQYF. CDR3 coding DNA: TGCAGCGTTCTACACGTAAAAGAGACCCAGTACTTC.

This sequence joins TRBV6-6 and TRBJ2-3, with 9 positions matching TRBD2. In germline, CDR1 is MNHNY, CDR2 SVGAGI (reference sequence). The CDR3 has 16 residues. Trimming at V came to 7 bases and at J to 1 base, leaving 9 bases not matched to a gene. The CDR3: CASIPPPSGGTDTQYF. CDR3 nucleotides: TGTGCCAGCATTCCACCCCCTAGCGGGGGCACAGATACGCAGTATTTT.